These 29 T cell receptor beta chains share one sample of origin, sequenced in a study of shared clonotypes between healthy human individuals (dated by TCRdb to 2019 to 2021). For the CD8 naive samples, CD45RO-negative cells were positively selected for CCR7, yielding a CD45RA+CCR7+ population from which TemRA cells were excluded. The library was made by the immunoSEQ multiplex PCR assay. This immuneACCESS table, as held by TCRdb, lists in-frame sequences with V and J called but not all clones. Of the missing ones, under half trace to an unresolved V gene in checked studies; the others have no known cause. The sample has nearly 600,000 clones on record, roughly 96% of them singletons. Over 0.09% of the sample is held by the ten biggest clonotypes. Sample: naive CD8+ T cells sorted from blood. The cell subset or site label corresponds to: CD45RA+CCR7+. The receptors derive from a woman between 25 and 40 years old in good health.

This clone appeared a single time. The V call is TRBV6-4, the J call TRBJ2-1, with unresolved D. V was shortened by 11 bases and J by 1 base, with 15 bases between the two germline ends. CDR3 length: 14 residues. Germline V lookup: CDR1 MRHNA, CDR2 SNTAGT. The CDR3: CAHSPADSYNEQFF. The CDR3 nucleotides are TGTGCCCATAGTCCGGCGGATTCCTACAATGAGCAGTTCTTC.

This clone was seen only once. The rearrangement links TRBV2 to TRBJ2-2, with TRBD1 matching over 7 bases. The V gene's germline CDR1 is SNHLY and CDR2 FYNNEI. The CDR3 spans 18 residues. The junction had 13 bases not matched to a gene; V was cut back by 3 bases and J by 3 bases. CDR3 loop: CASSDTGDSVFDTGELFF. CDR3 coding DNA: TGTGCCAGCAGTGACACAGGGGATAGCGTTTTCGACACCGGGGAGCTGTTTTTT.

The chain has TRBV10-2 and TRBJ2-1; D is unresolved. This CDR3 region has 12 residues. CDR1 WSHSY and CDR2 SAAADI come from the germline V gene. With 4 bases removed from V and 7 bases from J, the gap between germline ends came to 8 bases. CDR3 amino acids: CASSVGINEQFF. For the CDR3, the DNA is TGCGCCAGCAGTGTTGGGATTAATGAGCAGTTCTTC.

The rearrangement uses TRBV7-6 and TRBJ2-7, with 9 bases fitting TRBD1. V lost 5 bases to trimming and J lost 7 bases; unmatched junction nucleotides: 15. CDR1 is SGHVS and CDR2 is FNYEAQ in the germline V gene. CDR3 length equals 16 residues. CDR3 coding DNA: TGTGCCAGCAGCAAAAAGGCAGGGACAGGGTCGGAGGAGCAGTACTTC. This sequence encodes CASSKKAGTGSEEQYF.

The CDR3 reads CASSLSGQGWAGELFF. CDR3 nucleotide sequence: TGTGCCAGCAGCTTGTCGGGACAGGGTTGGGCCGGGGAGCTGTTTTTT. This chain joins TRBV5-4 and TRBJ2-2, with 9 bases lining up with TRBD1. The trim removed 1 base at V and 6 bases at J, leaving 7 bases unmatched. This CDR3 is 16 amino acids long. Looked up from germline, CDR1 is SGHNT and CDR2 is YYREEE (reference sequence).

V usage is TRBV28 and J usage is TRBJ1-3, with a possible D match to TRBD1 (5 bases). CDR3 length equals 15 residues. Trimming removed 1 base from V and 4 bases from J, with 11 bases in between. The germline gives CDR1 MDHEN, CDR2 SYDVKM. CDR3: CASSLLGDKGNTIYF. DNA of the CDR3: TGTGCCAGCAGTTTATTAGGGGATAAAGGAAACACCATATATTTT.

This chain connects TRBV28 to TRBJ1-1, with D perhaps matching TRBD1 (6 bases). The CDR3 is 16 amino acids. The germline V gene has CDR1 MDHEN and CDR2 SYDVKM. V was pared by 3 bases and J by 4 bases, with 18 bases between. CDR3 nucleotide sequence: TGTGCCAGCAGTTTCTTTCGGTCAGGGGTTGGCACTGAAGCTTTCTTT. Translation gives CASSFFRSGVGTEAFF.

This chain joins TRBV5-6 and TRBJ2-5; 7 positions agree with TRBD1. Germline V gene sequence: CDR1 SGHDT, CDR2 YYEEEE. V lost 4 bases to trimming and J lost 5 bases; unmatched junction nucleotides: 8. The CDR3 is 14 residues long. CDR3 amino acids: CASSRRQGLETQYF. CDR3 nucleotides: TGTGCCAGCAGCCGCCGACAGGGATTGGAGACCCAGTACTTC.

The V and J genes are TRBV4-1 and TRBJ1-2, with TRBD1 identical over 10 bases. J lost 4 bases, V lost 1 base, and 3 bases had no gene match. Germline V gene lookup returns CDR1 MGHRA and CDR2 YSYEKL. This CDR3 contains 15 residues. The DNA of the CDR3 is TGCGCCAGCAGCCAAGCGGACAGGGGGTTCTATGGCTACACCTTC. This translates into CASSQADRGFYGYTF.

CDR3 sequence reads: CASSSLSARINYGYTF. CDR3 bases: TGTGCCAGCAGCTCCCTATCGGCACGGATTAACTATGGCTACACCTTC. The rearrangement uses TRBV5-4 and TRBJ1-2; D is undetermined. The germline V and J ends were trimmed by 3 bases and 1 base, with 16 bases remaining between them. From germline, CDR1 is SGHNT and CDR2 YYREEE (reference sequence). The CDR3 consists of 16 residues. Full variable domain (missing parts from reference TRBV5-4 and TRBJ1-2): ETGVTQSPTHLIKTRGQQVTLRCSSQSGHNTVSWYQQALGQGPQFIFQYYREEENGRGNFPPRFSGLQFPNYSSELNVNALELDDSALYLCASSSLSARINYGYTFGSGTRLTVV.

The chain links TRBV5-1 to TRBJ1-2, with 7 bases aligning to TRBD1. Losses at the gene ends were 3 bases for V and 7 bases for J; bases not matched to a gene: 3. CDR1 is SGHRS, CDR2 YFSETQ, per germline. The CDR3 sequence is 12 residues long. CDR3 DNA: TGCGCCAGCAGCTCGACAGGGACTGGCTACACCTTC. Residues: CASSSTGTGYTF.

The chain is built from TRBV13 and TRBJ1-2; 8 bases are shared with TRBD1. Germline values: CDR1 PRHDT, CDR2 FYEKMQ (reference sequence). The CDR3 is 14 amino acids. V dropped 3 bases and J dropped 8; count of bases not matched to a gene: 8. The CDR3 DNA follows: TGTGCCAGCAGCTTGGTCGGACAGGGCGGAGGCTACACCTTC. This gives the protein CASSLVGQGGGYTF.

CDR3 nucleotides: TGTGCCAGCAGTTTATATTACGCGGGGAGGGGCCCAGATACGCAGTATTTT. Translation: CASSLYYAGRGPDTQYF. The chain couples TRBV28 to TRBJ2-3; 7 nucleotides match TRBD2. The CDR3 is 17 amino acids. V gave up 1 base and J gave up 4 bases; unmatched junction bases: 11. In germline, CDR1 is MDHEN, CDR2 SYDVKM.

The chain has TRBV7-8 and TRBJ1-1; D gene uncertain. Germline CDR1 SGHVS, CDR2 FQNEAQ. CDR3 length equals 13 residues. V shed 1 base and J shed 11 bases, with 14 bases lying between them. This CDR3 reads CASSLGLGTVAFF. The DNA of the CDR3 is TGTGCCAGCAGCTTAGGTCTTGGAACAGTCGCTTTCTTT.

The V gene is TRBV13, the J gene TRBJ2-5, with TRBD2 identical over 11 bases. In germline, CDR1 is PRHDT, CDR2 FYEKMQ (reference sequence). The CDR3 extends over 16 amino acids. V dropped 5 bases and J dropped 4; count of bases not matched to a gene: 9. CDR3 region: CASSTQLAGVRETQYF. DNA of the CDR3: TGTGCCAGCAGCACTCAACTAGCGGGAGTCCGAGAGACCCAGTACTTC.

The chain recombines TRBV5-6 with TRBJ1-1; unclear D gene. From germline, CDR1 is SGHDT and CDR2 YYEEEE. The CDR3 totals 15 residues. With 4 bases removed from V and 5 bases from J, the gap between germline ends came to 18 bases. CDR3 sequence (DNA): TGTGCCAGCAGCCCACGGCGGGCTGCCGGGACTGAAGCTTTCTTT. As protein: CASSPRRAAGTEAFF. The full variable domain, completed using reference TRBV5-6 and TRBJ1-1, is DAGVTQSPTHLIKTRGQQVTLRCSPKSGHDTVSWYQQALGQGPQFIFQYYEEEERQRGNFPDRFSGHQFPNYSSELNVNALLLGDSALYLCASSPRRAAGTEAFFGQGTRLTVV.

The chain carries TRBV27 and TRBJ1-5; D is possibly TRBD1 (6 bases). Looked up from germline, CDR1 is MNHEY and CDR2 is SMNVEV (reference sequence). The CDR3 is made up of 16 amino acids. The V end was cut by 8 bases, the J end by 0 bases, with 17 bases between. The DNA of the CDR3 is TGTGCCAGCGCGGACAGCCCATATGATAGCAATCAGCCCCAGCATTTT. Protein product: CASADSPYDSNQPQHF.

The chain links TRBV5-6 to TRBJ2-7, with D maybe TRBD1 (5 bases). This CDR3 has 14 amino acids. The germline V gene has CDR1 SGHDT and CDR2 YYEEEE. Trimming cost V 0 bases and J 4 bases, with 11 bases left between them. The CDR3, as DNA: TGTGCCAGCAGCTTGGCGACAGCTCAGTACGAGCAGTACTTC. This gives the protein CASSLATAQYEQYF. Looking up the rest from reference TRBV5-6 and TRBJ2-7 gives the full variable domain: DAGVTQSPTHLIKTRGQQVTLRCSPKSGHDTVSWYQQALGQGPQFIFQYYEEEERQRGNFPDRFSGHQFPNYSSELNVNALLLGDSALYLCASSLATAQYEQYFGPGTRLTVT.

The chain has TRBV5-1 and TRBJ2-7, with 12 bases aligning to TRBD2. The V gene end was trimmed by 0 bases and the J gene end by 2 bases; junction bases not matched to a gene: 6. The germline CDR1 and CDR2 sequences are SGHRS and YFSETQ. The CDR3 length is 17 residues. The CDR3 here is CASSLVRASGRAYEQYF. CDR3 nucleotide sequence: TGCGCCAGCAGCTTGGTGAGGGCTAGCGGGAGGGCCTACGAGCAGTACTTC. The whole variable domain, remainder taken from reference TRBV5-1 and TRBJ2-7, is KAGVTQTPRYLIKTRGQQVTLSCSPISGHRSVSWYQQTPGQGLQFLFEYFSETQRNKGNFPGRFSGRQFSNSRSEMNVSTLELGDSALYLCASSLVRASGRAYEQYFGPGTRLTVT.

The chain has TRBV29-1 and TRBJ1-1; unclear D gene. This CDR3 contains 13 residues. V was cut by 4 bases and J by 5 bases, with 14 bases left in between. Germline V gene sequence: CDR1 SQVTM, CDR2 ANQGSEA. The CDR3 here is CSVAVGLWTEAFF. CDR3 coding DNA: TGCAGCGTTGCGGTAGGGTTGTGGACTGAAGCTTTCTTT.

This clone was counted once. This chain uses TRBV5-6 with TRBJ2-3; tentative D call: TRBD2 (6 bases). Germline V gene sequence: CDR1 SGHDT, CDR2 YYEEEE. V was trimmed by 2 bases and J by 7 bases, leaving 17 bases between them. The CDR3 extends over 15 amino acids. CDR3 nucleotide sequence: TGTGCCAGCAGCTTCGGGACTCATAGAGACTATACGCAGTATTTT. As protein: CASSFGTHRDYTQYF.

This chain uses TRBV5-1 with TRBJ1-2; 9 bases match TRBD1. CDR3 size: 13 residues. CDR1 SGHRS and CDR2 YFSETQ come from the germline V gene. The trim removed 2 bases at V and 8 bases at J, leaving 4 bases unmatched. The CDR3 is CASSLQGAQGYTF. The CDR3 nucleotides are TGCGCCAGCAGCTTACAGGGGGCGCAAGGCTACACCTTC. The entire variable domain, with the rest obtained from reference TRBV5-1 and TRBJ1-2, is as follows: KAGVTQTPRYLIKTRGQQVTLSCSPISGHRSVSWYQQTPGQGLQFLFEYFSETQRNKGNFPGRFSGRQFSNSRSEMNVSTLELGDSALYLCASSLQGAQGYTFGSGTRLTVV.

This clone has a handful of counts. The chain joins TRBV27 to TRBJ2-1; TRBD1 aligns across 9 bases. CDR3 length equals 15 residues. Germline V gene lookup returns CDR1 MNHEY and CDR2 SMNVEV (reference sequence). With 6 bases clipped from V and 7 bases from J, the junction kept 10 bases outside the gene matches. The CDR3 spells CASSPSQGAVNEQFF. The CDR3 DNA reads as TGTGCCAGCAGCCCTTCACAGGGGGCTGTTAATGAGCAGTTCTTC.

CDR3 protein: CASSKMGAEEETQYF. For the CDR3, the DNA is TGTGCCAGCAGCAAGATGGGAGCGGAAGAAGAGACCCAGTACTTC. This chain links TRBV21-1 with TRBJ2-5; no check of the table's D call, TRBD2, against the DNA was made. TRBV21-1 is termed a pseudogene. The CDR3 contains 15 residues.

V is TRBV5-4 and J is TRBJ2-5, with 15 bases lining up with TRBD2. Germline trimming cut 4 bases from V and 4 bases from J; bases unmatched to any gene: 8. The CDR3 contains 17 residues. In germline, CDR1 is SGHNT, CDR2 YYREEE (reference sequence). The CDR3 here is CASSLGLAGGNRETQYF. DNA of the CDR3: TGTGCCAGCAGCCTGGGACTAGCGGGAGGTAATCGAGAGACCCAGTACTTC.

The chain has TRBV28 and TRBJ2-3; D is ambiguous. Per the germline V gene, CDR1 is MDHEN and CDR2 is SYDVKM. Trimming stripped 3 bases from V and 7 bases from J, with 8 bases between. The CDR3 length is 12 residues. Here the CDR3 reads CASSFVSHTQYF. The CDR3 DNA reads TGTGCCAGCAGTTTTGTATCACATACGCAGTATTTT.

The chain links TRBV5-4 to TRBJ1-2, with TRBD1 identical over 8 bases. J was trimmed by 3 bases and V by 0 bases; bases with no gene match: 1. The V gene's germline CDR1 is SGHNT and CDR2 YYREEE (reference sequence). CDR3 size: 14 residues. CDR3 nucleotides: TGTGCCAGCAGCTTGGCAGGGGGCGACTATGGCTACACCTTC. Translated: CASSLAGGDYGYTF.

V is TRBV2 and J is TRBJ2-1; weak D call: TRBD1 (6 bases). CDR3 length equals 13 residues. V lost 8 bases and J lost 6, with 14 bases in between. Germline-derived CDR1 and CDR2 are SNHLY and FYNNEI. The CDR3 sequence is CASGAGVSNEQFF. The CDR3 nucleotides are TGTGCCAGCGGGGCAGGGGTAAGCAATGAGCAGTTCTTC.

The rearrangement links TRBV7-6 to TRBJ2-3; 7 bases agree with TRBD1. CDR3 length: 16 amino acids. The junction had 9 bases not matched to a gene; V was cut back by 5 bases and J by 1 base. CDR1 is SGHVS, CDR2 FNYEAQ, per germline. CDR3 nucleotide sequence: TGTGCCAGCAGCCTTCCCCCGACAGGGCGCACAGATACGCAGTATTTT. This gives the protein CASSLPPTGRTDTQYF.